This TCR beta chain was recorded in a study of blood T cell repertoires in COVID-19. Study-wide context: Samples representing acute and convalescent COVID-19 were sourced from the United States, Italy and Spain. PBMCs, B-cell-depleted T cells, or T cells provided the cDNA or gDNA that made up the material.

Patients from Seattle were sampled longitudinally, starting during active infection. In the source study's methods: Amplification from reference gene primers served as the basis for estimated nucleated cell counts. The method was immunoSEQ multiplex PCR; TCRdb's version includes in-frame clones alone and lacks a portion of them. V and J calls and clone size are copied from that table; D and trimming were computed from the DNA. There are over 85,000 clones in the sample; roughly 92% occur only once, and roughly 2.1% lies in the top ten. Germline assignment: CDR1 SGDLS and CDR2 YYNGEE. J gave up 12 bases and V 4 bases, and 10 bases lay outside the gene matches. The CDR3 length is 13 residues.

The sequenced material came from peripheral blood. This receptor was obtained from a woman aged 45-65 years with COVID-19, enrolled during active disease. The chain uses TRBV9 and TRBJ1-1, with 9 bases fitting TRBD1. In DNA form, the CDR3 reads TGTGCCAGCAGCAGATCCGGGACAGGGTTGTCTTTCTTT. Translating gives CASSRSGTGLSFF. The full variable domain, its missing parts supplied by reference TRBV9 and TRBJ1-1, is DSGVTQTPKHLITATGQRVTLRCSPRSGDLSVYWYQQSLDQGLQFLIQYYNGEERAKGNILERFSAQQFPDLHSELNLSSLELGDSALYFCASSRSGTGLSFFGQGTRLTVV.